This note documents a single T cell receptor (beta chain) sequence. Its antigen is unidentified. The data were obtained in a study of T cells in localized non-small cell lung cancer. Study results and limitations: A median approximately 59 of the top 100 tumor clones appeared in adjacent lung. Uninvolved adjacent lung showed peak T cell clonality, exceeding tumor. One tumor region alone was sequenced, and heterogeneity therefore remains possible.

This table comes from immunoSEQ multiplex PCR, and its TCRdb copy is limited to in-frame clones, with some not included. The repertoire holds around 2,400 clones, with roughly 40% as singletons. Nonneoplastic adjacent lung devoid of atypia was obtained no less than 2 cm from the tumor margin. The sequenced sample was normal lung tissue next to the tumor, obtained before any cancer treatment. This clonotype originated in a man aged 35 to 69 with stage II lung adenocarcinoma.

The CDR3 is CASSLWANQNEQFF. CDR3 sequence (DNA): TGTGCCAGCAGTTTGTGGGCAAATCAGAATGAGCAGTTCTTC. This chain links TRBV28 with TRBJ2-1; D gene uncertain. The CDR3 covers 14 residues. Germline CDR1 and CDR2: MDHEN and SYDVKM. V gave up 3 bases and J gave up 7 bases, with 13 bases separating them.